These 22 T cell receptor beta chains share one sample of origin, sequenced in a study of technical replicates of blood from a handful of donors. The assay was immunoSEQ multiplex PCR, and TCRdb's table has in-frame clones only and misses some. The table shows about 16,000 clones, with about nine tenths occurring only once. The sample consisted of PBMCs. Receptors were obtained from a human donor in good health.

The rearrangement joins TRBV28 to TRBJ1-1, with D perhaps TRBD1 (6 bases). Germline V gene sequence: CDR1 MDHEN, CDR2 SYDVKM. The V end was cut by 5 bases, the J end by 5 bases, with 15 bases between. The CDR3 has 14 amino acids. DNA of the CDR3: TGTGCCAGCAGTCCAGGCGGGGGGCTAACTGAAGCTTTCTTT. Translating gives CASSPGGGLTEAFF.

The chain uses TRBV5-1 and TRBJ2-7; TRBD2 agrees at 13 bases. CDR3 size: 16 residues. V lost 4 bases, J lost 1 base, and 5 bases stayed unmatched. Germline values: CDR1 SGHRS, CDR2 YFSETQ. The CDR3 DNA is TGCGCCAGCAGCCAGGGACTAGCGGGACAATCCTACGAGCAGTACTTC. Translated, it gives CASSQGLAGQSYEQYF. Full variable domain (remainder filled in from reference TRBV5-1 and TRBJ2-7): KAGVTQTPRYLIKTRGQQVTLSCSPISGHRSVSWYQQTPGQGLQFLFEYFSETQRNKGNFPGRFSGRQFSNSRSEMNVSTLELGDSALYLCASSQGLAGQSYEQYFGPGTRLTVT.

By sample fraction, this clone is medium-sized. The chain combines TRBV2 with TRBJ2-7; D may be TRBD1 (6 bases). The CDR3 loop spans 13 amino acids. V was pared by 6 bases and J by 2 bases, with 11 bases between. The germline V gene has CDR1 SNHLY and CDR2 FYNNEI. CDR3 sequence: CASSQQGPYEQYF. The DNA of the CDR3 is TGTGCCAGCAGCCAACAGGGACCCTACGAGCAGTACTTC.

The chain couples TRBV6-6 to TRBJ2-5; tentative D call: TRBD2 (6 bases). The CDR3 length is 14 residues. Trimming pared 4 bases from V and 3 bases from J, leaving 12 bases between. Per germline, CDR1 MNHNY and CDR2 SVGAGI (reference sequence). CDR3 bases: TGTGCCAGCAGTTCTCCGACTAGGAAAGAGACCCAGTACTTC. Its protein product is CASSSPTRKETQYF.

DNA for the CDR3: TGTGCCACCACGGGGACTGACACAGATACGCAGTATTTT. Protein: CATTGTDTDTQYF. This chain links TRBV6-6 with TRBJ2-3, with a weak D call TRBD2 (6 bases). The CDR3 is made up of 13 amino acids. Germline lookup yields CDR1 MNHNY and CDR2 SVGAGI (reference sequence). Between the trimmed V and J ends, which lost 10 bases and 2 bases, there was a span of 13 bases.

The V call is TRBV12-5, the J call TRBJ1-2; a weak D match, TRBD1 (5 bases). Germline-derived CDR1 and CDR2 are LGHNT and FRNRAP. V was cut by 3 bases and J by 7 bases, with 15 bases left in between. The CDR3 extends over 14 amino acids. CDR3 in DNA: TGTGCTAGTGGTTTAATGGGGCGCGGTTTTGGCTACACCTTC. Encoded protein: CASGLMGRGFGYTF.

CDR3 loop: CASSLWGQGRTYEQYF. The CDR3 region has the DNA TGTGCCAGCAGCTTATGGGGCCAGGGGAGAACCTACGAGCAGTACTTC. This chain connects TRBV11-2 to TRBJ2-7; a possible D gene is TRBD1 (6 bases). This CDR3 has 16 residues. Germline V gene data show CDR1 as SGHAT and CDR2 as FQNNGV. With 2 bases removed from V and 2 bases from J, the gap between germline ends came to 16 bases.

Only a few counts were recorded for this clone. The rearrangement joins TRBV30 to TRBJ1-5, with TRBD1 as a possible D gene (5 bases). The CDR3 covers 14 residues. The germline V and J ends were trimmed by 1 base and 4 bases, with 11 bases remaining between them. Germline loops: CDR1 GTSNPN, CDR2 SVGIG (reference sequence). In DNA, the CDR3 is TGTGCCTGGAGTGGTCAGGGAGGTAATCAGCCCCAGCATTTT. Protein: CAWSGQGGNQPQHF.

The chain joins TRBV7-9 to TRBJ2-1; D is possibly TRBD2 (6 bases). V was clipped by 5 bases and J by 7 bases, with 24 bases between them. CDR3 length equals 17 residues. In germline, CDR1 is SEHNR, CDR2 FQNEAQ (reference sequence). The CDR3 coding sequence is TGTGCCAGCAGCCGTGTTTTCCGGGAGTCGATAATTAATGAGCAGTTCTTC. Protein product: CASSRVFRESIINEQFF.

V usage is TRBV19 and J usage is TRBJ2-2; 7 bases fit TRBD1. CDR3 length: 17 residues. Germline loops: CDR1 LNHDA, CDR2 SQIVND (reference sequence). J gave up 0 bases and V 2 bases, and 6 bases lay outside the gene matches. CDR3 loop: CASSIRLGTANTGELFF. CDR3 in DNA: TGTGCCAGTAGTATACGTCTGGGGACAGCGAACACCGGGGAGCTGTTTTTT. The whole variable domain, filled in from reference TRBV19 and TRBJ2-2, reads DGGITQSPKYLFRKEGQNVTLSCEQNLNHDAMYWYRQDPGQGLRLIYYSQIVNDFQKGDIAEGYSVSREKKESFPLTVTSAQKNPTAFYLCASSIRLGTANTGELFFGEGSRLTVL.

The chain links TRBV9 to TRBJ2-2, with a possible D match to TRBD1 (7 bases). The CDR3 runs to 19 residues. V lost 2 bases, J lost 8 bases, and 28 bases lay in between. Germline CDR1 is SGDLS and CDR2 is YYNGEE. The CDR3 coding sequence is TGTGCCAGCAGCGTTCGTGACCAGAAAGGGGCAGGGGGAGGTGGGGAGCTGTTTTTT. Amino acids: CASSVRDQKGAGGGGELFF.

The chain links TRBV6-1 to TRBJ1-1; D remains ambiguous. CDR1 is MNHNS, CDR2 SASEGT, per germline. The CDR3 has 13 residues. V was shortened by 1 base and J by 3 bases, with 6 bases between the two germline ends. CDR3 sequence: CASSEGAYTEAFF. CDR3 nucleotides: TGTGCCAGCAGTGAAGGGGCTTACACTGAAGCTTTCTTT.

The V call is TRBV28, the J call TRBJ2-1; D might be TRBD1 (6 bases). This CDR3 comprises 14 residues. CDR1 and CDR2 (germline): MDHEN, SYDVKM. Trimming left V 8 bases short and J 1 base short, with 12 bases between. For the CDR3, the DNA is TGTGCCAGCCGCTGGGACAATTCCTACAATGAGCAGTTCTTC. Translation: CASRWDNSYNEQFF.

The chain couples TRBV14 to TRBJ1-5; D is undetermined. The CDR3 loop spans 19 amino acids. Germline-derived CDR1 and CDR2 are SGHDN and FVKESK. With 3 bases removed from V and 0 bases from J, the gap between germline ends came to 21 bases. The DNA of the CDR3 is TGTGCCAGCAGCCAGGCCGGACTGCGGCGAGTAGATAGCAATCAGCCCCAGCATTTT. This translates into CASSQAGLRRVDSNQPQHF.

The CDR3 here is CASSPGLAGWEQYF. For the CDR3, the DNA is TGCGCCAGCAGCCCGGGACTAGCGGGATGGGAGCAGTACTTC. The rearrangement links TRBV4-1 to TRBJ2-7; 13 positions match TRBD2. The CDR3 loop spans 14 amino acids. The germline gives CDR1 MGHRA, CDR2 YSYEKL. V was pared by 4 bases and J by 7 bases, with 4 bases of the junction left unmatched.

The chain combines TRBV7-8 with TRBJ2-7, with a possible D match to TRBD2 (5 bases). Germline CDR1 and CDR2: SGHVS and FQNEAQ. The V end was cut by 5 bases, the J end by 2 bases, with 13 bases between. The CDR3 is made up of 14 amino acids. CDR3 DNA sequence: TGTGCCAGCAGCCGGGGTAAGGGCGCCTACGAGCAGTACTTC. Residues: CASSRGKGAYEQYF.

V usage is TRBV28 and J usage is TRBJ2-1; the match to TRBD2 covers 8 bases. The CDR3 contains 16 residues. The V gene's germline CDR1 is MDHEN and CDR2 SYDVKM. Germline trimming cut 1 base from V and 0 bases from J; bases unmatched to any gene: 2. In nucleotides, the CDR3 is TGTGCCAGCAGTTTATTAGCGGGGAGCTCCTACAATGAGCAGTTCTTC. This gives the protein CASSLLAGSSYNEQFF.

The V gene is TRBV7-2, the J gene TRBJ2-7, with 12 bases fitting TRBD2. Looked up from germline, CDR1 is SGHTA and CDR2 is FQGNSA. CDR3 length: 15 amino acids. The V gene end was trimmed by 4 bases and the J gene end by 3 bases; junction bases not matched to a gene: 4. CDR3 sequence reads: CASSWTSGNFYEQYF. The CDR3 bases are TGTGCCAGCAGCTGGACTAGCGGGAACTTCTACGAGCAGTACTTC.

The rearrangement links TRBV5-1 to TRBJ1-2; possible D gene TRBD1, 5 bases. The CDR3 contains 14 residues. Germline V gene sequence: CDR1 SGHRS, CDR2 YFSETQ. With 0 bases removed from V and 4 bases from J, the gap between germline ends came to 10 bases. CDR3 protein: CASSLAGGSYGYTF. Written as DNA, the CDR3 is TGCGCCAGCAGCTTGGCGGGGGGGAGCTATGGCTACACCTTC.

This clone was counted once. This chain uses TRBV5-1 with TRBJ2-7, with 9 bases lining up with TRBD2. This CDR3 has 18 residues. V was pared by 4 bases and J by 4 bases, with 18 bases of the junction left unmatched. Germline lookup yields CDR1 SGHRS and CDR2 YFSETQ. CDR3 coding DNA: TGCGCCAGCAGCGATAGCGGGAGCTTTCCACCTCTACCTTACGAGCAGTACTTC. Translation gives CASSDSGSFPPLPYEQYF.

The chain combines TRBV2 with TRBJ2-7; 14 positions agree with TRBD2. V gave up 7 bases and J gave up 5 bases; unmatched junction bases: 7. This CDR3 region has 15 residues. The germline CDR1 and CDR2 sequences are SNHLY and FYNNEI. CDR3 sequence (DNA): TGTGCCAGCAAAGGGACTAGCGGGAGTTTCCACGAGCAGTACTTC. Translated: CASKGTSGSFHEQYF.

The chain combines TRBV2 with TRBJ2-1; TRBD2 agrees at 12 bases. CDR1 and CDR2 from the germline V gene are SNHLY and FYNNEI. The CDR3 totals 15 residues. V dropped 6 bases and J dropped 7; count of bases not matched to a gene: 7. The DNA for the CDR3 is TGTGCCAGCAGGGTTGGACTAGCGGGATGGAATGAGCAGTTCTTC. This codes for CASRVGLAGWNEQFF.